Presented here are 6 T cell receptor beta chains from one specimen sequenced in a study of cytomegalovirus exposure and HLA in healthy donors (dated by TCRdb to 2016 to 2017). The library was built by means of the immunoSEQ multiplex PCR assay. For the multiplex PCR, a mixture combining 60 forward primers for TCR Vbeta segments and 13 reverse primers for TCR Jbeta segments was used. TCRdb stores this immuneACCESS table with in-frame sequences only. Part of the clones is absent; in the studies checked, under half of the shortfall reflects unresolved V genes, and no reason is known for the rest. This sample holds about 150,000 clones; around 90% were observed only once. The ten largest clonotypes hold 0.5% to 0.65% of the sample. Material for sequencing was PBMCs. Every receptor here comes from a woman in her forties in good health and CMV-seronegative.

This chain joins TRBV2 and TRBJ2-4, with 10 bases fitting TRBD2. This CDR3 is 15 amino acids long. Losses at the gene ends were 2 bases for V and 16 bases for J; bases not matched to a gene: 14. Germline V gives CDR1 SNHLY, CDR2 FYNNEI. This CDR3 is CASSERGLAPELVYF. CDR3 sequence (DNA): TGTGCCAGCAGTGAAAGGGGACTAGCGCCAGAGCTCGTATACTTC.

This chain uses TRBV18 with TRBJ2-7; 10 bases agree with TRBD1. This CDR3 is built from 16 residues. From germline, CDR1 is KGHSH and CDR2 LQKENI. Germline trimming cut 2 bases from V and 3 bases from J; bases unmatched to any gene: 7. The CDR3 sequence is CASSPVAGTGDYEQYF. The CDR3 bases are TGTGCCAGCTCACCAGTTGCCGGGACAGGGGACTACGAGCAGTACTTC.

V usage is TRBV10-3 and J usage is TRBJ2-7; TRBD1 matches at 9 bases. Germline V lookup: CDR1 ENHRY, CDR2 SYGVKD. The V gene end was trimmed by 4 bases and the J gene end by 1 base; junction bases not matched to a gene: 5. This CDR3 region has 15 residues. The CDR3 region is CAISATGTGSYEQYF. CDR3 DNA sequence: TGTGCCATCAGTGCTACCGGGACAGGGTCCTACGAGCAGTACTTC.

V and J are TRBV6-6 and TRBJ2-7; TRBD2 agrees at 11 bases. The V gene end was trimmed by 6 bases and the J gene end by 3 bases; junction bases not matched to a gene: 4. CDR3 length: 14 residues. Germline CDR1 MNHNY, CDR2 SVGAGI (reference sequence). This CDR3 is CASRSTSGSYEQYF. The CDR3 DNA follows: TGTGCCAGCAGAAGCACTAGCGGGAGCTACGAGCAGTACTTC.

J is TRBJ2-3 and V is TRBV27, with D possibly TRBD2 on 5 matching bases. This CDR3 has 15 residues. Germline V gene data show CDR1 as MNHEY and CDR2 as SMNVEV (reference sequence). Trimming removed 1 base at V and 2 bases at J, with 10 bases between. The chain's CDR3 is CASSLLAGLTDTQYF. In DNA form, the CDR3 reads TGTGCCAGCAGTTTATTGGCGGGCCTCACAGATACGCAGTATTTT.

The chain has TRBV9 and TRBJ2-1; 9 bases map to TRBD2. The CDR3 is 15 amino acids. The trim removed 1 base at V and 6 bases at J, leaving 5 bases unmatched. Germline CDR1 SGDLS, CDR2 YYNGEE. In DNA, the CDR3 is TGTGCCAGCAGCGTATTAGCGGGAGTAACCAATGAGCAGTTCTTC. Translated, it gives CASSVLAGVTNEQFF. The variable domain in full, completed from reference TRBV9 and TRBJ2-1, reads DSGVTQTPKHLITATGQRVTLRCSPRSGDLSVYWYQQSLDQGLQFLIQYYNGEERAKGNILERFSAQQFPDLHSELNLSSLELGDSALYFCASSVLAGVTNEQFFGPGTRLTVL.